A single sample is the source of the 5 T cell receptor beta chains below, sequenced in a study of cytomegalovirus exposure and HLA in healthy donors. A multiplex PCR was run with 60 Vbeta primers and 13 Jbeta primers. TCRdb's copy holds only in-frame clones and misses some; the assay was immunoSEQ multiplex PCR. The profile shows about 82,000 clones, roughly 80% of them singletons. The sample was PBMCs. Receptors originate from a human donor in good health.

The chain carries TRBV30 and TRBJ2-7, with D maybe TRBD2 (7 bases). Trimming left V 3 bases short and J 7 bases short, with 19 bases between. Germline-derived CDR1 and CDR2 are GTSNPN and SVGIG (reference sequence). CDR3 length: 14 residues. The DNA for the CDR3 is TGTGCCTGGAGGGGAGGGGGACGCCTTTGGGAGCAGTACTTC. Protein: CAWRGGGRLWEQYF.

This clone was seen just once. The chain employs TRBV7-2 and TRBJ1-2; TRBD1 matches at 7 bases. V was clipped by 1 base and J by 6 bases; unmatched bases: 5. This CDR3 has 14 residues. From germline, CDR1 is SGHTA and CDR2 FQGNSA. The CDR3 sequence is CASSLEGRGNGYTF. The CDR3 bases are TGTGCCAGCAGCTTAGAGGGCAGGGGGAATGGCTACACCTTC. Full variable domain (missing parts from reference TRBV7-2 and TRBJ1-2): GAGVSQSPSNKVTEKGKDVELRCDPISGHTALYWYRQSLGQGLEFLIYFQGNSAPDKSGLPSDRFSAERTGGSVSTLTIQRTQQEDSAVYLCASSLEGRGNGYTFGSGTRLTVV.

This clone was detected once. The V gene is TRBV29-1, the J gene TRBJ2-1; 10 nucleotides agree with TRBD2. Germline V CDR1 and CDR2: SQVTM, ANQGSEA. CDR3 length: 13 amino acids. V lost 4 bases and J lost 7; bases outside the gene matches: 4. DNA for the CDR3: TGCAGCGTTGCGAGCGGGGGGGCTAATGAGCAGTTCTTC. Translating gives CSVASGGANEQFF.

The chain is built from TRBV27 and TRBJ2-7; TRBD1 aligns across 9 bases. In germline, CDR1 is MNHEY, CDR2 SMNVEV (reference sequence). J lost 0 bases, V lost 4 bases, and 10 bases had no gene match. The CDR3 contains 17 residues. The CDR3 here is CASSSHPGTGRSYEQYF. CDR3 coding DNA: TGTGCCAGCAGTTCTCACCCCGGGACAGGGCGCTCCTACGAGCAGTACTTC.

The rearrangement uses TRBV5-1 and TRBJ1-2, with TRBD1 as a possible D gene (6 bases). Germline CDR1 is SGHRS and CDR2 is YFSETQ. The CDR3 totals 14 residues. With 4 bases removed from V and 8 bases from J, the gap between germline ends came to 18 bases. The CDR3 DNA reads TGCGCCAGCAGCCCCTCGGACAGTGTCTGCGGCTACACCTTC. It encodes CASSPSDSVCGYTF.